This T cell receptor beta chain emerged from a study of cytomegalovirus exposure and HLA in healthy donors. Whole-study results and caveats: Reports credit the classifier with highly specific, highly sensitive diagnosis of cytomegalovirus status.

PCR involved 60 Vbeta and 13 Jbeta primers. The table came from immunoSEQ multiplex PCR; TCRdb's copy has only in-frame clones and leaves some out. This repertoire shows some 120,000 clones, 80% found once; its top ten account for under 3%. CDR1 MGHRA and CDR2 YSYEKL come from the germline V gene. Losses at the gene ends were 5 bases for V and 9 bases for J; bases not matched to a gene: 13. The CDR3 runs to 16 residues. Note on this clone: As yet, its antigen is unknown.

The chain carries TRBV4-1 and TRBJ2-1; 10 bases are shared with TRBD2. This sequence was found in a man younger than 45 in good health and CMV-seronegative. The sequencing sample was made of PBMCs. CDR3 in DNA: TGCGCCAGCAGCTTCCTAAGTGGGACTAGCGATGGTGAGCAGTTCTTC. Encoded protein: CASSFLSGTSDGEQFF.